This T cell receptor beta chain was captured in a study of Graves' ophthalmopathy and Graves' hyperthyroidism. Whole-study findings and limits: In predicting ophthalmopathy progression, the model reached around 65% sensitivity and under 75% specificity. Blood samples also showed most expanded thyroid clonotypes exceeding 0.001 frequency.

Patients were diagnosed from clinical symptoms, serum thyroxine, TRAb, thyroid ultrasound and orbital computed tomography. Investigators amplified TCR beta CDR3 regions from RNA transcripts. The authors performed first-round RT-PCR with HTBI primers and then a second-round multiplex PCR. TCRdb analysed the multiplex PCR reads with MiXCR anew, one entry per CDR3 protein. The data show hundreds of thousands of distinct CDR3 sequences, approximately 21% seen once. On this clonotype itself: Its specificity is not known.

The TCR comes from a woman younger than 30 with stable Graves' hyperthyroidism. Some clones in this sample may be carry-over from other donors' samples. The sample taken for sequencing was peripheral blood.

CDR3 sequence reads: CASSSGGLTREQYF. CDR3 DNA: TGTGCCAGCAGCTCAGGAGGGCTCACGCGCGAGCAGTACTTC. The chain employs TRBV6-1 and TRBJ2-7, with D perhaps matching TRBD2 (6 bases). The CDR3 spans 14 residues. The V end was cut by 6 bases, the J end by 6 bases, with 18 bases between. CDR1 is MNHNS and CDR2 is SASEGT in the germline V gene.